These T cell receptor beta chains were read from a single sample in a study of blood T cell repertoires in COVID-19. The data were produced by immunoSEQ multiplex PCR, yet TCRdb's version contains in-frame clones alone and is incomplete. The sample has about 210,000 clones; about 91% are singletons. The specimen sequenced was peripheral blood. These TCRs come from a man aged 30 to 39 with acute or convalescent COVID-19. The CDR3 runs from the conserved cysteine through the conserved F or W. The order of the fields is clone size, D gene, J gene, V gene, CDR3 protein, CDR3 DNA. D genes are given only for firm matches. Clone size is not always given. Where it is, it says once, few, many or a class for expanded clones.

- - TRBJ2-1 TRBV5-1 CASSLARTDNEQFF TGCGCCAGCAGCTTGGCTCGGACAGACAATGAGCAGTTCTTC
- TRBD1 TRBJ1-3 TRBV2 CASSRTGRSGNTIYF TGTGCCAGCAGTCGGACAGGCCGCTCTGGAAACACCATATATTTT
- - TRBJ2-3 TRBV28 CASSLLPRGSDTQYF TGTGCCAGCAGTTTATTGCCCCGAGGATCAGATACGCAGTATTTT
- - TRBJ2-3 TRBV2 CASSYRLTDTQYF TGTGCCAGCAGTTACAGGCTCACAGATACGCAGTATTTT
few TRBD2 TRBJ2-7 TRBV5-4 CASSGVAGGDHEQYF TGTGCCAGCAGCGGGGTAGCGGGAGGGGACCACGAGCAGTACTTC
- - TRBJ1-5 TRBV19 CAISPGVAQPQHF TGTGCCATTTCTCCAGGGGTGGCTCAGCCCCAGCATTTT
- TRBD1 TRBJ2-3 TRBV28 CASSKDRVEEYF TGTGCCAGCAGTAAAGACAGGGTCGAGGAGTATTTT
- TRBD1 TRBJ1-1 TRBV11-2 CASSPRDRLPEAFF TGTGCCAGCAGCCCCCGGGACAGGTTACCTGAAGCTTTCTTT
- - TRBJ2-1 TRBV1 CTSGTKGHNEQFF TGCACCAGCGGGACTAAGGGTCACAATGAGCAGTTCTTC
- - TRBJ2-5 TRBV2 CASPPGVRYPQETQYF TGTGCCAGCCCTCCCGGGGTGCGGTACCCACAAGAGACCCAGTACTTC
- - TRBJ2-3 TRBV2 CASSDGSSTDTQYF TGTGCCAGCAGTGACGGGTCTAGCACAGATACGCAGTATTTT
- TRBD1 TRBJ2-6 TRBV5-1 CASRAPTGHSGANVLTF TGCGCCAGCAGGGCGCCGACAGGGCACTCTGGGGCCAACGTCCTGACTTTC
- - TRBJ1-2 TRBV27 CASARRGVDYGYTF TGTGCCAGCGCCAGGAGGGGAGTAGACTATGGCTACACCTTC
- - TRBJ1-5 TRBV28 CASSLGFFDSTRLNQPQHF TGTGCCAGCAGTTTGGGGTTTTTCGACAGCACTCGTCTTAATCAGCCCCAGCATTTT
- - TRBJ1-2 TRBV19 CASSLQGSYGYTF TGTGCCAGTAGCCTACAGGGAAGCTATGGCTACACCTTC
- - TRBJ2-2 TRBV11-1 CASSRGGQPYTGELFF TGTGCCAGCAGCCGGGGGGGACAGCCATACACCGGGGAGCTGTTTTTT
few TRBD1 TRBJ1-4 TRBV28 CASSLQGDRGSQKLFF TGTGCCAGCAGTTTACAGGGGGACAGGGGATCACAAAAACTGTTTTTT
few - TRBJ1-2 TRBV6-6 CASSPSGVANYGYTF TGTGCCAGCAGCCCCTCAGGGGTCGCTAACTATGGCTACACCTTC
- TRBD2 TRBJ2-1 TRBV28 CASRSSGRFEQFF TGTGCCAGCAGATCTAGCGGGAGGTTTGAGCAGTTCTTC
- TRBD2 TRBJ2-1 TRBV5-1 CASSLGSSGGYNEQFF TGCGCCAGCAGCTTGGGGTCTAGCGGGGGCTACAATGAGCAGTTCTTC